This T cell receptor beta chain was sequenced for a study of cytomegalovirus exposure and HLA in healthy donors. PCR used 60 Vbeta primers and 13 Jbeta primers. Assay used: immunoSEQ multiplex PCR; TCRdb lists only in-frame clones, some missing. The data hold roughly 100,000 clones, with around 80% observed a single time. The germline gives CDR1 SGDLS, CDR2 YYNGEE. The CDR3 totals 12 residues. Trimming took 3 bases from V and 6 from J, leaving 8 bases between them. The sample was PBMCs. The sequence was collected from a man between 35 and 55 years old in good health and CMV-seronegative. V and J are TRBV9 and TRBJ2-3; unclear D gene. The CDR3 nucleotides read TGTGCCAGCAGCGCCGCGCGGGATACGCAGTATTTT. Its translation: CASSAARDTQYF.